The sequence of this T cell receptor beta chain was determined in a study of T cells in Graves' hyperthyroidism and ophthalmopathy. Study results and caveats: Stable hyperthyroidism and ophthalmopathy were separated using 13 V-J signatures.

Researchers took RNA transcripts and amplified the TCR beta CDR3 regions from them. An initial round of RT-PCR targeting the TCR CDR3 relied on the HTBI primer set. Each CDR3 protein is one row after TCRdb ran MiXCR on the multiplex PCR reads. This table holds 650,000 to 850,000 distinct CDR3 sequences, over 15% found once. In this sample, this clonotype turned up a few times. Its specificity is unknown. The material sequenced was blood. The receptor comes from a woman between 50 and 59 years old with Graves' hyperthyroidism that later progressed to Graves' ophthalmopathy.

The CDR3 here is CASSWAGAGNTIYF. In DNA, the CDR3 is TGTGCCAGCAGTTGGGCAGGGGCAGGAAACACCATATATTTT. The chain uses TRBV6-1 and TRBJ1-3, with D possibly matching TRBD1 (6 bases). CDR1 MNHNS and CDR2 SASEGT come from the germline V gene. The V and J ends lost 5 bases and 4 bases respectively, with 12 bases between them. The CDR3 runs 14 residues.